This T cell receptor (beta chain) was profiled in a study of cytomegalovirus exposure and HLA in healthy donors. Study conclusions and caveats: A missense DCLRE1C variant was associated with V- and J-gene trimming of TCR beta chains in a later analysis, and an independent cohort replicated the association. By HLA locus, TCR association rates varied in a later analysis, with DRB1 showing the most and HLA-C the fewest. 164 TCR beta chains were listed as cytomegalovirus-associated.

Every donor was a healthy person donating bone marrow. The PCR was carried out with 60 Vbeta primers and 13 Jbeta primers. TCRdb keeps only in-frame clones here, not all; method: immunoSEQ multiplex PCR. Of 100,000 or so clones listed, over 9.5% are singletons. In its sample, this clone was seen a few times. The antigen remains unidentified. CDR3 length: 16 residues. Per the germline V gene, CDR1 is SGDLS and CDR2 is YYNGEE. The ends lost 4 bases at V and 4 bases at J; junction bases unmatched: 7. The V and J genes are TRBV9 and TRBJ2-3; 12 nucleotides align to TRBD2. The sequencing input was PBMCs. The sequence came from a man aged 35 to 55 in good health and CMV-seropositive. The CDR3 region is CASSPRLAGESDTQYF. CDR3 DNA sequence: TGTGCCAGCAGCCCCAGACTAGCGGGAGAATCAGATACGCAGTATTTT.